Listed here are 19 T cell receptor beta chains from one sample, sequenced in a study of T cell responses to AZD1222 COVID-19 vaccine. TCRdb's copy holds only in-frame clones and misses some; the assay was immunoSEQ multiplex PCR. The sample comprises 100,000 to 150,000 clones, around 90% of which are singletons, and 4% to 4.5% rests with the top ten. Sequencing was performed on peripheral blood, taken 28 days after the second dose of the MenACWY control vaccine. The receptor set was obtained from an adult who received the MenACWY meningococcal vaccine as a control.

J is TRBJ1-4 and V is TRBV7-9, with no clear D. The CDR3 extends over 16 amino acids. Trimming pared 0 bases from V and 0 bases from J, leaving 8 bases between. CDR1 and CDR2 from the germline V gene are SEHNR and FQNEAQ (reference sequence). This CDR3 reads CASSLAIAATNEKLFF. The CDR3 coding sequence is TGTGCCAGCAGCTTAGCTATCGCTGCAACTAATGAAAAACTGTTTTTT.

CDR3 residues: CAWTGQGWTEAFF. The CDR3 DNA reads TGTGCCTGGACCGGACAGGGGTGGACTGAAGCTTTCTTT. V usage is TRBV30 and J usage is TRBJ1-1, with 9 bases matching TRBD1. Germline V gene lookup returns CDR1 GTSNPN and CDR2 SVGIG (reference sequence). Trimming removed 4 bases from V and 5 bases from J; junction bases left unmatched: 5. The CDR3 runs 13 residues.

This chain links TRBV28 with TRBJ2-1; 12 nucleotides match TRBD2. CDR3 length: 17 residues. The germline V gene has CDR1 MDHEN and CDR2 SYDVKM. V lost 5 bases and J lost 2; bases outside the gene matches: 7. The CDR3 DNA is TGTGCCAGCAGTACCTCCGGACTAGCGGGGCCCTACAATGAGCAGTTCTTC. This sequence encodes CASSTSGLAGPYNEQFF.

The V gene is TRBV27, the J gene TRBJ2-2; perhaps TRBD2 as D (6 bases). The V and J ends lost 7 bases and 0 bases respectively, with 18 bases between them. The CDR3 covers 17 residues. Per germline, CDR1 MNHEY and CDR2 SMNVEV (reference sequence). In nucleotides, the CDR3 is TGTGCCAGCACGAAAGATGGGAGCGGGCCGAACACCGGGGAGCTGTTTTTT. Translating it yields CASTKDGSGPNTGELFF.

As to this clone: This specimen includes other DNA sequences encoding the same CDR3. This chain joins TRBV18 and TRBJ2-7; D possibly matches TRBD1 or TRBD2 (5 bases each). CDR1 and CDR2 (germline): KGHSH, LQKENI. This CDR3 region has 13 residues. V was cut by 6 bases and J by 0 bases, with 9 bases left in between. The CDR3: CASSPGSSYEQYF. The CDR3 nucleotides are TGTGCCAGCTCGCCAGGGAGCTCCTACGAGCAGTACTTC.

This rearrangement joins TRBV19 to TRBJ1-2, with D possibly being TRBD1 (5 bases). Deletions cut 6 bases from V and 2 bases from J, with 19 bases between. Germline V lookup: CDR1 LNHDA, CDR2 SQIVND (reference sequence). The CDR3 sequence is 16 residues long. This CDR3 is CASRPPRAGMNYGYTF. The CDR3, as DNA: TGTGCCAGTAGACCCCCGCGGGCAGGGATGAACTATGGCTACACCTTC. The full variable domain, completed using reference TRBV19 and TRBJ1-2, is DGGITQSPKYLFRKEGQNVTLSCEQNLNHDAMYWYRQDPGQGLRLIYYSQIVNDFQKGDIAEGYSVSREKKESFPLTVTSAQKNPTAFYLCASRPPRAGMNYGYTFGSGTRLTVV.

In its sample, this clone was seen once. V gene TRBV7-2 combines with J gene TRBJ1-6, with 9 nucleotides matching TRBD1. Per germline, CDR1 SGHTA and CDR2 FQGNSA. The CDR3 sequence is 15 residues long. The V segment lost 5 bases and the J segment 7 bases; nucleotides outside the gene matches: 6. The CDR3 loop is CASSLIQGANSPLHF. The CDR3 bases are TGTGCCAGCAGCCTAATACAGGGGGCAAATTCACCCCTCCACTTT.

The rearrangement links TRBV7-9 to TRBJ2-3; no firm D call. The CDR3 has 12 residues. V was pared by 5 bases and J by 9 bases, with 12 bases between. Germline V gives CDR1 SEHNR, CDR2 FQNEAQ (reference sequence). In DNA, the CDR3 is TGTGCCAGCAGCCCAAGTTACGGAACGCAGTATTTT. Amino acid sequence: CASSPSYGTQYF. Looking up the rest from reference TRBV7-9 and TRBJ2-3 gives the full variable domain: DTGVSQNPRHKITKRGQNVTFRCDPISEHNRLYWYRQTLGQGPEFLTYFQNEAQLEKSRLLSDRFSAERPKGSFSTLEIQRTEQGDSAMYLCASSPSYGTQYFGPGTRLTVL.

The J gene is TRBJ2-7, the V gene TRBV2; the D gene is possibly TRBD2 (5 bases). Germline lookup yields CDR1 SNHLY and CDR2 FYNNEI. This CDR3 is built from 11 residues. Trimming shortened V by 10 bases and J by 4 bases, and 11 bases separated the two germline ends. As DNA, the CDR3 is TGTGCCACCTCACGGGGATACGAGCAGTACTTC. Its translation is CATSRGYEQYF. The full variable domain, in which reference TRBV2 and TRBJ2-7 provide the parts outside the CDR3, is EPEVTQTPSHQVTQMGQEVILRCVPISNHLYFYWYRQILGQKVEFLVSFYNNEISEKSEIFDDQFSVERPDGSNFTLKIRSTKLEDSAMYFCATSRGYEQYFGPGTRLTVT.

The chain is built from TRBV24-1 and TRBJ2-2; maybe TRBD2 (5 bases). V dropped 3 bases and J dropped 6 bases, with 19 bases sitting between them. Germline CDR1 and CDR2: KGHDR and SFDVKD. The CDR3 extends over 17 amino acids. The CDR3 DNA is TGTGCCACCAGTGATGACCGGGAACTACTTAGTCCCGGGGAGCTGTTTTTT. It is translated as CATSDDRELLSPGELFF.

V is TRBV9 and J is TRBJ2-2; D ambiguous. This CDR3 has 14 residues. V was pared by 1 base and J by 2 bases, with 6 bases between. The germline CDR1 and CDR2 sequences are SGDLS and YYNGEE. The CDR3 here is CASSVKSNTGELFF. The CDR3 DNA reads TGTGCCAGCAGCGTAAAGAGTAACACCGGGGAGCTGTTTTTT.

The gene calls are TRBV5-1 and TRBJ2-2; D perhaps matches TRBD2 (5 bases). CDR3 size: 15 residues. From germline, CDR1 is SGHRS and CDR2 YFSETQ. Trimming removed 1 base at V and 4 bases at J, with 11 bases between. CDR3 sequence: CASSLFREGTGELFF. CDR3 nucleotides: TGCGCCAGCAGCTTGTTCCGGGAAGGCACCGGGGAGCTGTTTTTT.

The V and J genes are TRBV18 and TRBJ1-1, with 10 bases fitting TRBD1. Germline CDR1 KGHSH, CDR2 LQKENI. The length of the CDR3 is 16 residues. V lost 1 base to trimming and J lost 11 bases; unmatched junction nucleotides: 13. The DNA for the CDR3 is TGTGCCAGCTCACCACTCCACCGGGACAGGGGCCTTGATGCTTTCTTT. It is translated as CASSPLHRDRGLDAFF.

The V gene is TRBV29-1, the J gene TRBJ1-3; no reliable D call. The CDR3 covers 14 residues. Germline loops: CDR1 SQVTM, CDR2 ANQGSEA. V was pared by 3 bases and J by 3 bases, with 12 bases between. CDR3 amino acids: CSVEGNVGGNTIYF. For the CDR3, the DNA is TGCAGCGTTGAGGGCAACGTAGGTGGAAACACCATATATTTT.

The chain has TRBV7-9 and TRBJ2-1, with TRBD2 matching over 8 bases. CDR3 size: 15 residues. J was trimmed by 7 bases and V by 5 bases; bases with no gene match: 10. The germline V gene encodes CDR1 SEHNR and CDR2 FQNEAQ (reference sequence). The CDR3 is CASSMGLGGWNEQFF. The CDR3 nucleotides are TGTGCCAGCAGCATGGGACTAGGGGGTTGGAATGAGCAGTTCTTC.

The rearrangement uses TRBV7-9 and TRBJ1-5, with D unclear. V was pared by 1 base and J by 5 bases, with 3 bases between. Germline CDR1 and CDR2: SEHNR and FQNEAQ (reference sequence). The CDR3 length is 12 residues. The CDR3 region is CASSLDYQPQHF. CDR3 bases: TGTGCCAGCAGCTTAGATTATCAGCCCCAGCATTTT.

This clone was found once. The CDR3 spells CASSPQGSNQPQHF. For the CDR3, the DNA is TGTGCCAGCAGTCCACAGGGGAGCAATCAGCCCCAGCATTTT. V is TRBV2 and J is TRBJ1-5; 7 bases agree with TRBD1. Germline lookup yields CDR1 SNHLY and CDR2 FYNNEI. This CDR3 region has 14 residues. The trim removed 5 bases at V and 1 base at J, leaving 2 bases unmatched. The whole variable domain, filled in from reference TRBV2 and TRBJ1-5, reads EPEVTQTPSHQVTQMGQEVILRCVPISNHLYFYWYRQILGQKVEFLVSFYNNEISEKSEIFDDQFSVERPDGSNFTLKIRSTKLEDSAMYFCASSPQGSNQPQHFGDGTRLSIL.

Judged by abundance, this clone is medium-sized (0.01 to 0.1%). The chain couples TRBV5-1 to TRBJ2-1, with TRBD2 matching over 8 bases. Germline loops: CDR1 SGHRS, CDR2 YFSETQ. There are 16 residues in the CDR3. V lost 1 base and J lost 10; bases outside the gene matches: 13. The CDR3 sequence: CASSLSTSAALVEQFF. CDR3 nucleotides: TGCGCCAGCAGCTTGTCGACTAGCGCTGCTCTGGTGGAGCAGTTCTTC. The variable domain in full, with the rest retrieved from reference TRBV5-1 and TRBJ2-1, is KAGVTQTPRYLIKTRGQQVTLSCSPISGHRSVSWYQQTPGQGLQFLFEYFSETQRNKGNFPGRFSGRQFSNSRSEMNVSTLELGDSALYLCASSLSTSAALVEQFFGPGTRLTVL.

The rearrangement uses TRBV19 and TRBJ2-5; D gene unclear. V shed 1 base and J shed 3 bases, with 9 bases lying between them. The CDR3 is made up of 14 amino acids. Germline values: CDR1 LNHDA, CDR2 SQIVND (reference sequence). The CDR3 loop reads CASSIGNRKETQYF. The CDR3 DNA is TGTGCCAGTAGTATAGGTAATAGGAAAGAGACCCAGTACTTC.